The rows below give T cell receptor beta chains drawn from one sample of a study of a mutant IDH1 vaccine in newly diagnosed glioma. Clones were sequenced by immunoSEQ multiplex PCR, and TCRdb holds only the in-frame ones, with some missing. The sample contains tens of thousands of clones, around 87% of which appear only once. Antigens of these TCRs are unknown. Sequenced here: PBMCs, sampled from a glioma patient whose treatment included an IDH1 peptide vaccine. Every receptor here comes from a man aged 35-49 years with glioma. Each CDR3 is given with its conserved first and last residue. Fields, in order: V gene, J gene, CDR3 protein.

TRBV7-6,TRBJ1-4,CASSSTGGTNEKLFF
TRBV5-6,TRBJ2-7,CASSFRGSGNHEQYF
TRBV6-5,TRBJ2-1,CASSLTGGKDEQFF
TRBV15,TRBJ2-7,CATSRTSGRDEQYF
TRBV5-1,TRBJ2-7,CASSLGDRFSYEQYF
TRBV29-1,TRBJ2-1,CSGKTAHSYNEQFF
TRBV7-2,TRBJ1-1,CASSYGDRKNTEAFF
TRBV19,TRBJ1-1,CASSIILGTVDTEAFF
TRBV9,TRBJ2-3,CASSIEGGLAITDTQYF
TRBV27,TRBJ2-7,CASSLRGTSYEQYF
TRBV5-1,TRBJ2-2,CASSLGPNLAGGPLIGELFF
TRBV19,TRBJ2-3,CASSPWGSGSYRDTQYF
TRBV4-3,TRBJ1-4,CASARTRGALGEKLFF
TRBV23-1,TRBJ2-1,CASSHPLTSSSYNEQFF
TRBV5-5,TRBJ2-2,CASRGADRGTGELFF
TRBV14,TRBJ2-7,CASSQKRDPRSSYEQYF
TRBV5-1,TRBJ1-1,CASNRQGANTEAFF
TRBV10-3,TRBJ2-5,CAIAQGGQETQYF
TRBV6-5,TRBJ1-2,CASSYSRQGLDYGYTF
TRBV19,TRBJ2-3,CASSIGNIYTDTQYF
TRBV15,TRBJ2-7,CATSRVGVGYEQYF
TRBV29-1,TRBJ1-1,CSENRGVNTEAFF
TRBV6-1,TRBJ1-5,CASIVGIYSNQPQHF
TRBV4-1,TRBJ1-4,CASSRGQATTNEKLFF
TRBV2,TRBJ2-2,CASSLRDRIPGELFF
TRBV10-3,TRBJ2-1,CASLAGASSYNEQFF
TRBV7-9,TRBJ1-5,CASSLGQDRQPQHF
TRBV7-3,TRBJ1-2,CASSYDSRGSYTF
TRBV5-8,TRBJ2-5,CASSLGLADTQETQYF
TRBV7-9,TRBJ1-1,CASTPLLTGTNEAFF
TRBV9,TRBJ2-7,CASSRSLSSYEQYF
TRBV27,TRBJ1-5,CASSLTRVNQPQHF
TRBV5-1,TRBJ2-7,CASSSTSGRANPHEQYF
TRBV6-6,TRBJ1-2,CASSYRTGSMGYTF
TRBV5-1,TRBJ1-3,CASSPGGRGNTIYF
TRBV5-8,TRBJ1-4,CASSLAGSEPIWEKLFF
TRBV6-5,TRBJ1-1,CASSYSGTGATEAFF